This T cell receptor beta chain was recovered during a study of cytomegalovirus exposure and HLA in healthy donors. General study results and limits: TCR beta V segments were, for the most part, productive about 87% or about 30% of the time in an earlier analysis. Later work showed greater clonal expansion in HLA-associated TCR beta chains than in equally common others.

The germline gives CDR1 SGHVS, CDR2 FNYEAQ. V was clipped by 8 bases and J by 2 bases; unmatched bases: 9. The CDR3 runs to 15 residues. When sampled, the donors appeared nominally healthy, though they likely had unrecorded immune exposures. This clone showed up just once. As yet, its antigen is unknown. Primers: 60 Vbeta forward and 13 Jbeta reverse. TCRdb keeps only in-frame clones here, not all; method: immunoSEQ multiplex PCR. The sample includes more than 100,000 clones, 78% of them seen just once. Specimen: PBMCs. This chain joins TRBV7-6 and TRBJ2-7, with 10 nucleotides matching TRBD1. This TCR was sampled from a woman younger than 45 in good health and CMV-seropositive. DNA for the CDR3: TGTGCCAGCGGAGAGGGACAGGGGACCCCCTACGAGCAGTACTTC. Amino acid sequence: CASGEGQGTPYEQYF.